A single sample gave rise to the 3 T cell receptor beta chains below, sequenced in a study of blood T cell repertoires in COVID-19. The protocol was immunoSEQ multiplex PCR, while the TCRdb copy is restricted to in-frame clones and leaves out a portion. The table has 35,000 to 45,000 clones, about 70% seen once; the top ten hold approximately 62%. The material sequenced was peripheral blood. Every receptor here comes from a man of 80 years or more with acute or convalescent COVID-19.

The chain couples TRBV15 to TRBJ2-1; 12 nucleotides align to TRBD2. The CDR3 is 17 residues long. V gave up 0 bases and J gave up 10 bases; unmatched junction bases: 10. Germline CDR1 LNHNV, CDR2 YYDKDF (reference sequence). The CDR3 loop is CATSRDRTSGRKVEQFF. Written as DNA, the CDR3 is TGTGCCACCAGCAGAGATCGTACTAGCGGGAGGAAAGTAGAGCAGTTCTTC. Full variable domain (rest looked up from reference TRBV15 and TRBJ2-1): DAMVIQNPRYQVTQFGKPVTLSCSQTLNHNVMYWYQQKSSQAPKLLFHYYDKDFNNEADTPDNFQSRRPNTSFCFLDIRSPGLGDTAMYLCATSRDRTSGRKVEQFFGPGTRLTVL.

The rearrangement links TRBV20-1 to TRBJ2-7; 7 bases map to TRBD1. CDR3 length: 11 residues. Germline V gene lookup returns CDR1 DFQATT and CDR2 SNEGSKA (reference sequence). The CDR3: CSSQGDYEQYF. The CDR3 DNA follows: TGCAGCTCCCAGGGGGACTACGAGCAGTACTTC.

This chain uses TRBV30 with TRBJ1-5; 7 bases fit TRBD1. The germline gives CDR1 GTSNPN, CDR2 SVGIG (reference sequence). This CDR3 region has 13 residues. J gave up 7 bases and V 5 bases, and 8 bases lay outside the gene matches. The CDR3 coding sequence is TGTGCCTGGCAATTGACAGGGAACCAGCCCCAGCATTTT. Translated: CAWQLTGNQPQHF.